In this sample, the clone carrying this T cell receptor beta chain turned up a few times. The V end lost 4 bases, the J end lost 8 bases, and 14 bases lay between the germline ends. The length of the CDR3 is 13 residues. The germline V gene encodes CDR1 SEHNR and CDR2 FQNEAQ (reference sequence). This specimen comes from a study of blood T cell repertoires in COVID-19. Assay: immunoSEQ multiplex PCR; the TCRdb copy retains only in-frame clones and omits some. The sample contains 150,000 to 200,000 clones, 87% of which appear only once. Sequencing was performed on peripheral blood. The genes are TRBV7-9 and TRBJ1-2, with a possible D match to TRBD1 (5 bases). The origin of this receptor is a woman aged 70 to 79 with COVID-19, enrolled during active disease. CDR3 DNA: TGTGCCAGCAGCTATCCAGGGTCACGAGGCTACACCTTC. It codes for CASSYPGSRGYTF. Filled out from reference TRBV7-9 and TRBJ1-2, the complete variable domain reads DTGVSQNPRHKITKRGQNVTFRCDPISEHNRLYWYRQTLGQGPEFLTYFQNEAQLEKSRLLSDRFSAERPKGSFSTLEIQRTEQGDSAMYLCASSYPGSRGYTFGSGTRLTVV.